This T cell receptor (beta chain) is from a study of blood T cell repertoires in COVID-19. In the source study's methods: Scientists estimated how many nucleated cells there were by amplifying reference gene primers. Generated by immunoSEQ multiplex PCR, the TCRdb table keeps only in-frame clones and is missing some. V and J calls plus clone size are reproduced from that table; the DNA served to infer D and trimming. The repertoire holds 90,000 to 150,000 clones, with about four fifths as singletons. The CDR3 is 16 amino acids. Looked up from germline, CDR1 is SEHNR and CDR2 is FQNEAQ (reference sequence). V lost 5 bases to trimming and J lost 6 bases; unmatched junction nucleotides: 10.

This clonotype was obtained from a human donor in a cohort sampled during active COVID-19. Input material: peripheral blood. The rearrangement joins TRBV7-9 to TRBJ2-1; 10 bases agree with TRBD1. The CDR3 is CASSLIGTGVPNEQFF. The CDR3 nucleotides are TGTGCCAGCAGCCTAATTGGGACAGGGGTCCCCAATGAGCAGTTCTTC.